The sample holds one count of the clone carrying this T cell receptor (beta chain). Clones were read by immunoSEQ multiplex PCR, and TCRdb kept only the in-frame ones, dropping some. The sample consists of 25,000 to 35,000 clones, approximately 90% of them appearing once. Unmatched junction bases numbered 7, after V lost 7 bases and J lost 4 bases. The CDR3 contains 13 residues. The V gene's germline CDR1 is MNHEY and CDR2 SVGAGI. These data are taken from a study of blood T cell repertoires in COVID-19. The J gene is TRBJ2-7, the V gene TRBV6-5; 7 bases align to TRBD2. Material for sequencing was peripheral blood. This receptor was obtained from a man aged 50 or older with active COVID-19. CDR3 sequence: CASTASGTYEQYF. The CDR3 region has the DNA TGTGCCAGCACCGCTAGCGGTACGTACGAGCAGTACTTC.